This TCR beta chain was retrieved from a study of low-dose radiotherapy and immunotherapy resistance in tumors. Across the study: Across 26 weeks, 13 Gy in total went to Cohort 2, delivered as 1 Gy per fraction every two weeks.

Time point noted: after trial treatment. Specified treatment: LDRT plus nivolumab, ipilimumab, low-dose cyclophosphamide and aspirin (RACIN trial). The CDR3 is 17 amino acids. From germline, CDR1 is LGHNA and CDR2 YNFKEQ. With 1 base clipped from V and 3 bases from J, the junction kept 7 bases outside the gene matches. This clonotype occurred many times. First-strand cDNA used TRAV- and TRBV-specific primers, covering alpha and beta chains. Amplification, which lasted around 18 PCR cycles, used a constant-region primer and V-primer adapter to amplify TCRs. One entry per CDR3 protein results from TCRdb running MiXCR on the reads. The sample lists more than 90,000 distinct CDR3 sequences, less than 25% occurring once.

This TCR was recovered from a male donor with prostate cancer. The sequenced sample was PBMCs, obtained after low-dose radiotherapy plus immunotherapy. V and J are TRBV4-2 and TRBJ2-3, with 10 positions matching TRBD2. The CDR3 protein is CASSQGGASGGTDTQYF. The CDR3 DNA reads as TGTGCCAGCAGCCAAGGAGGGGCTAGCGGGGGAACAGATACGCAGTATTTT.